This T cell receptor (beta chain) comes out of a study of blood T cell repertoires in COVID-19. Study-wide background: Some COVID-19 samples were acute and others convalescent; all came from the United States, Italy and Spain. From T cells, B-cell-depleted T cells, or PBMCs came the material, which was cDNA or gDNA.

This clone occurred once. This CDR3 has 16 residues. V gave up 5 bases and J gave up 5 bases; unmatched junction bases: 13. CDR1 and CDR2 (germline): MDHEN, SYDVKM. Authors' processing steps: Quantification of nucleated cells was approximated via reference gene primer amplification. TCRdb keeps only in-frame clones here, not all; method: immunoSEQ multiplex PCR. That table gives V, J and clone size, and the DNA gave D and trimming. The sample records about 140,000 clones, approximately 78% being singletons. The rearrangement links TRBV28 to TRBJ2-5, with 8 bases identical to TRBD2. This TCR derives from a man aged 55 to 70 who had recovered from COVID-19. The material sequenced was peripheral blood. In nucleotides, the CDR3 is TGTGCCAGCAGTCTCACCCGCGGGGGGCGCTGGGAGACCCAGTACTTC. As protein: CASSLTRGGRWETQYF. The full variable domain, with the rest looked up from reference TRBV28 and TRBJ2-5, is DVKVTQSSRYLVKRTGEKVFLECVQDMDHENMFWYRQDPGLGLRLIYFSYDVKMKEKGDIPEGYSVSREKKERFSLILESASTNQTSMYLCASSLTRGGRWETQYFGPGTRLLVL.